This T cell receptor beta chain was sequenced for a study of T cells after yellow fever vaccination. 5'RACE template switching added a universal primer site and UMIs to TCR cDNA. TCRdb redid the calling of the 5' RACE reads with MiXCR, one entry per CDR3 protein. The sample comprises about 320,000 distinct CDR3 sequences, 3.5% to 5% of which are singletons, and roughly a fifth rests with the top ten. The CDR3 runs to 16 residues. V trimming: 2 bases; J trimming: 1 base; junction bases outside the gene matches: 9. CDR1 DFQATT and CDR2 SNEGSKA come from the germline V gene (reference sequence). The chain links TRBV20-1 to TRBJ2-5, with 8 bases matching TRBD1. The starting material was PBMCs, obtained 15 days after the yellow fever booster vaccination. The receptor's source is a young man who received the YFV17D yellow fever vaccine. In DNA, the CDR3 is TGCAGTGCTAGACCAGCTACCGGGACAGGCCAAGAGACCCAGTACTTC. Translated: CSARPATGTGQETQYF.